These 27 T cell receptor beta chains were sequenced from one sample in a study of CD8 T cells in Susac syndrome. Random hexamers served to reverse transcribe about 0.5 to 1 ug RNA. TCRdb re-analysed the immunoSEQ multiplex PCR reads in MiXCR, keeping a single row per CDR3 protein. Of about 300,000 distinct CDR3 sequences in the sample, more than 75% are singletons; the top ten hold 0.11%. The source material was CD8+ T cells from PBMCs. Source of these receptors: a human donor with multiple sclerosis.

This sequence joins TRBV13 and TRBJ2-7, with a tentative D call TRBD1 (6 bases). Germline V gives CDR1 PRHDT, CDR2 FYEKMQ (reference sequence). Trimming took off 5 bases at V and 0 bases at J, with 14 bases between the two ends. The CDR3 consists of 15 residues. CDR3 residues: CASSLGGLSSYEQYF. For the CDR3, the DNA is TGTGCCAGCAGCCTTGGGGGCCTAAGCTCCTACGAGCAGTACTTC.

This sequence joins TRBV11-2 and TRBJ2-5; D is uncertain. The CDR3 loop spans 15 amino acids. CDR1 and CDR2 from the germline V gene are SGHAT and FQNNGV. V dropped 5 bases and J dropped 2 bases, with 15 bases sitting between them. CDR3 amino acids: CASSDKAAPQETQYF. Written as DNA, the CDR3 is TGTGCCAGCAGCGACAAGGCAGCACCACAAGAGACCCAGTACTTC. Complete variable domain (other parts from reference TRBV11-2 and TRBJ2-5): EAGVAQSPRYKIIEKRQSVAFWCNPISGHATLYWYQQILGQGPKLLIQFQNNGVVDDSQLPKDRFSAERLKGVDSTLKIQPAKLEDSAVYLCASSDKAAPQETQYFGPGTRLLVL.

This sequence joins TRBV27 and TRBJ2-1; D gene ambiguous. Trimming stripped 5 bases from V and 1 base from J, with 9 bases between. This CDR3 comprises 14 residues. Germline V CDR1 and CDR2: MNHEY, SMNVEV (reference sequence). The CDR3 region is CASSPAISYNEQFF. The CDR3 DNA sequence: TGTGCCAGCAGTCCGGCGATATCCTACAATGAGCAGTTCTTC.

This CDR3 reads CASSYTSGRGDTQYF. CDR3 DNA sequence: TGTGCCAGCAGCTATACTAGCGGGAGAGGGGATACGCAGTATTTT. The chain couples TRBV14 to TRBJ2-3; the match to TRBD2 covers 11 bases. Germline trimming cut 5 bases from V and 6 bases from J; bases unmatched to any gene: 7. The V gene's germline CDR1 is SGHDN and CDR2 FVKESK. This CDR3 has 15 amino acids.

CDR3: CASSFNVGGNEKLFF. DNA for the CDR3: TGTGCCAGCAGTTTTAATGTCGGCGGTAATGAAAAACTGTTTTTT. The gene calls are TRBV12-3 or TRBV12-4 and TRBJ1-4; D gene unclear. V gave up 3 bases and J gave up 4 bases, with 12 bases separating them. The CDR3 runs to 15 residues.

The chain links TRBV28 to TRBJ2-5; 9 bases are a match to TRBD2. Trimming at V came to 4 bases and at J to 4 bases, leaving 10 bases not matched to a gene. This CDR3 has 16 amino acids. In germline, CDR1 is MDHEN, CDR2 SYDVKM. CDR3 sequence (DNA): TGTGCCAGCAGTTGGGTTAGCGGGGGCTCCTCAGAGACCCAGTACTTC. It is translated as CASSWVSGGSSETQYF.

This clonotype appeared once. This chain links TRBV9 with TRBJ1-2; D is unclear. The V end was cut by 0 bases, the J end by 3 bases, with 12 bases between. Germline-derived CDR1 and CDR2 are SGDLS and YYNGEE. CDR3 size: 15 residues. In DNA, the CDR3 is TGTGCCAGCAGCGTAGGTCAGGCTGGTCACTATGGCTACACCTTC. Its protein is CASSVGQAGHYGYTF.

The V call is TRBV20-1, the J call TRBJ2-5, with D tentatively TRBD2 (6 bases). V lost 2 bases, J lost 2 bases, and 12 bases lay in between. The CDR3 is 14 residues long. CDR1 and CDR2 from the germline V gene are DFQATT and SNEGSKA (reference sequence). The CDR3 loop is CSARFGGGQETQYF. CDR3 DNA sequence: TGCAGTGCTAGATTTGGTGGGGGGCAAGAGACCCAGTACTTC.

The V and J genes are TRBV9 and TRBJ2-7; 8 nucleotides agree with TRBD1. Germline CDR1 is SGDLS and CDR2 is YYNGEE. This CDR3 has 13 residues. V dropped 4 bases and J dropped 6; count of bases not matched to a gene: 6. This CDR3 is CASSTGQGGEQYF. DNA for the CDR3: TGTGCCAGCAGCACAGGACAGGGCGGCGAGCAGTACTTC.

The chain has TRBV27 and TRBJ2-4; a possible D gene is TRBD2 (6 bases). The V end was cut by 0 bases, the J end by 8 bases, with 11 bases between. CDR1 MNHEY and CDR2 SMNVEV come from the germline V gene (reference sequence). CDR3 length equals 14 residues. The CDR3 coding sequence is TGTGCCAGCAGTTTATCTAGGGGAGGCGACATTCAGTACTTC. Amino acids: CASSLSRGGDIQYF.

This clonotype has only a few counts. The chain carries TRBV6-1 and TRBJ1-1; a weak D match, TRBD1 (6 bases). The V end lost 8 bases, the J end lost 3 bases, and 13 bases lay between the germline ends. The V gene's germline CDR1 is MNHNS and CDR2 SASEGT. This CDR3 spans 13 amino acids. The DNA of the CDR3 is TGTGCCAGCTCGTACAAGGGGGACACTGAAGCTTTCTTT. This gives the protein CASSYKGDTEAFF.

CDR3 bases: TGTGCCAGCAGTGAACCCGTTGGGATGACCCAGTACTTC. It codes for CASSEPVGMTQYF. The chain has TRBV2 and TRBJ2-5, with D unresolved. Trimming shortened V by 2 bases and J by 7 bases, and 11 bases separated the two germline ends. CDR3 length equals 13 residues. Germline CDR1 reads SNHLY; CDR2 reads FYNNEI.

This chain connects TRBV29-1 to TRBJ2-1, with D possibly matching TRBD2 (5 bases). Per germline, CDR1 SQVTM and CDR2 ANQGSEA. The CDR3 covers 13 residues. The V end was cut by 3 bases, the J end by 4 bases, with 10 bases between. CDR3: CSVDGRAYNEQFF. As DNA, the CDR3 is TGCAGCGTTGATGGGCGGGCGTACAATGAGCAGTTCTTC.

J is TRBJ2-4 and V is TRBV29-1, with unresolved D. Trimming cost V 0 bases and J 0 bases, with 15 bases left between them. Germline V CDR1 and CDR2: SQVTM, ANQGSEA. This CDR3 comprises 17 residues. DNA for the CDR3: TGCAGCGTTGAAGATTACCCTCTCCCGCTAGCCAAAAACATTCAGTACTTC. The encoded protein is CSVEDYPLPLAKNIQYF.

This clonotype was picked up one time. The J gene is TRBJ2-7, the V gene TRBV19; 12 bases match TRBD2. The germline gives CDR1 LNHDA, CDR2 SQIVND (reference sequence). Germline trimming cut 2 bases from V and 4 bases from J; bases unmatched to any gene: 9. The CDR3 is 17 residues long. In DNA, the CDR3 is TGTGCCAGTAGTATATCCCCGGGACTAGCGGGTGCGTACGAGCAGTACTTC. It specifies CASSISPGLAGAYEQYF.

This chain connects TRBV11-2 to TRBJ1-2, with no clear D. The CDR3 spans 14 residues. The V end lost 0 bases, the J end lost 0 bases, and 5 bases lay between the germline ends. CDR1 is SGHAT and CDR2 is FQNNGV in the germline V gene. The CDR3 protein is CASSLDGANYGYTF. The CDR3 DNA reads as TGTGCCAGCAGCTTAGATGGGGCTAACTATGGCTACACCTTC.

This rearrangement joins TRBV5-1 to TRBJ2-7; D perhaps matches TRBD1 (5 bases). CDR1 and CDR2 (germline): SGHRS, YFSETQ. CDR3 length: 13 amino acids. V shed 3 bases and J shed 5 bases, with 12 bases lying between them. The CDR3 is CASSWGLWDEQYF. The DNA for the CDR3 is TGCGCCAGCAGCTGGGGCCTTTGGGACGAGCAGTACTTC.

The V call is TRBV10-3, the J call TRBJ2-1; D perhaps matches TRBD2 (6 bases). The CDR3 is 12 residues long. Germline V gives CDR1 ENHRY, CDR2 SYGVKD. The V gene lost 10 bases and the J gene lost 8 bases, with 15 bases spanning the gap. CDR3 region: CATLGPGDEQFF. The CDR3 DNA sequence: TGTGCCACCCTCGGGCCGGGGGATGAGCAGTTCTTC.

Turning to this clonotype: Relative to the germline gene, one junction end is altered; a read error may explain this. The chain combines TRBV7-7 with TRBJ2-1; maybe TRBD2 (6 bases). Germline V lookup: CDR1 SSHAT, CDR2 FNYEAQ (reference sequence). This CDR3 spans 13 amino acids. Written as DNA, the CDR3 is TGTGCTAGCAGCTTAATCGGGAGCAGAGAGCAGTTCTTC. This gives the protein CASSLIGSREQFF.

The V call is TRBV7-9, the J call TRBJ2-1; D assignment may be TRBD1 or TRBD2 (5 bases each). Trimming left V 6 bases short and J 10 bases short, with 25 bases between. This CDR3 is built from 16 residues. CDR1 is SEHNR, CDR2 FQNEAQ, per germline (reference sequence). The CDR3 coding sequence is TGTGCCAGCAGTTATTTTACGGGACCGACGCCTCTGGAGCAGTTCTTC. Its protein product is CASSYFTGPTPLEQFF.

The chain joins TRBV10-3 to TRBJ2-5, with D possibly matching TRBD2 (5 bases). Trimming left V 8 bases short and J 5 bases short, with 12 bases between. The CDR3 contains 12 residues. Germline lookup yields CDR1 ENHRY and CDR2 SYGVKD. DNA for the CDR3: TGTGCCATCGGCGGGCCCGGGGAGACCCAGTACTTC. Its protein is CAIGGPGETQYF.

This sequence joins TRBV7-9 and TRBJ1-4; tentative D call: TRBD1 (6 bases). CDR1 is SEHNR, CDR2 FQNEAQ, per germline (reference sequence). Trimming took 8 bases from V and 3 from J, leaving 10 bases between them. This CDR3 is built from 13 residues. The CDR3 sequence: CASLGHANEKLFF. In nucleotides, the CDR3 is TGTGCCAGCCTGGGACACGCTAATGAAAAACTGTTTTTT.

This clonotype showed up just once. The chain is built from TRBV28 and TRBJ2-2; D is unresolved. Germline V gene sequence: CDR1 MDHEN, CDR2 SYDVKM. CDR3 length: 14 residues. Trimming removed 6 bases from V and 8 bases from J, with 16 bases in between. In DNA form, the CDR3 reads TGTGCCAGCAGACGCTGCTCCCCCCTAGGGGAGCTGTTTTTT. The encoded protein is CASRRCSPLGELFF. The whole variable domain, remainder taken from reference TRBV28 and TRBJ2-2, is DVKVTQSSRYLVKRTGEKVFLECVQDMDHENMFWYRQDPGLGLRLIYFSYDVKMKEKGDIPEGYSVSREKKERFSLILESASTNQTSMYLCASRRCSPLGELFFGEGSRLTVL.

The gene calls are TRBV7-2 and TRBJ2-3; 7 bases match TRBD1. Looked up from germline, CDR1 is SGHTA and CDR2 is FQGNSA. The J segment lost 5 bases and the V segment lost 5 bases, leaving 13 bases of the junction unmatched. The CDR3 has 16 residues. The CDR3 DNA reads TGTGCCAGCAGCCCCCCCCCGATCGACAGGGTAGATACGCAGTATTTT. Translating gives CASSPPPIDRVDTQYF.

The CDR3 loop is CASSIDRTGSMQNTEAFF. Here the CDR3 DNA reads TGTGCCAGTAGTATAGATCGGACAGGGAGCATGCAGAACACTGAAGCTTTCTTT. The rearrangement joins TRBV19 to TRBJ1-1, with 8 bases fitting TRBD1. The J segment lost 1 base and the V segment lost 0 bases, leaving 10 bases of the junction unmatched. CDR1 and CDR2 (germline): LNHDA, SQIVND (reference sequence). This CDR3 region has 18 residues.

The V gene is TRBV4-1, the J gene TRBJ2-1; D possibly uses TRBD1 or TRBD2 (5 bases each). Trimming stripped 4 bases from V and 6 bases from J, with 16 bases between. Germline CDR1 reads MGHRA; CDR2 reads YSYEKL. This CDR3 region has 15 residues. This CDR3 reads CASSREGSSANEQFF. CDR3 in DNA: TGCGCCAGCAGCCGTGAGGGGAGTTCAGCCAATGAGCAGTTCTTC.

The chain is built from TRBV21-1 and TRBJ1-5; TRBD1 was called by the table and not checked on the DNA. TRBV21-1 is a recognized pseudogene. The CDR3 length is 15 residues. CDR3 amino acids: CASTRDVKSNQPQHF. The DNA of the CDR3 is TGTGCCAGCACTAGGGACGTTAAAAGCAATCAGCCCCAGCATTTT.